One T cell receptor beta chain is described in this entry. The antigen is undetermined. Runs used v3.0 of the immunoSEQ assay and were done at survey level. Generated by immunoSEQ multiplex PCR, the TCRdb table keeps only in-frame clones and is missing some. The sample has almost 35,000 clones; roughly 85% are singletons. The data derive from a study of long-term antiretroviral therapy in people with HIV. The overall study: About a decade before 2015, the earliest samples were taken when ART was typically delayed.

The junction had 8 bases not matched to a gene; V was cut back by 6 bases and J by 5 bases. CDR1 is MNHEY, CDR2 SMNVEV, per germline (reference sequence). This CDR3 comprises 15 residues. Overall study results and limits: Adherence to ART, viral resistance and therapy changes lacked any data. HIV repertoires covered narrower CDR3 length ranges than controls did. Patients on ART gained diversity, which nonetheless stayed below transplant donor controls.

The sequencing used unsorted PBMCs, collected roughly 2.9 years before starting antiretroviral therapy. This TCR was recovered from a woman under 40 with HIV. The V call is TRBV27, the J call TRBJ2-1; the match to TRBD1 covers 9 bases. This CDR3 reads CASRKPGQGNNEQFF. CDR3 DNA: TGTGCCAGCAGGAAACCGGGACAGGGTAACAATGAGCAGTTCTTC.